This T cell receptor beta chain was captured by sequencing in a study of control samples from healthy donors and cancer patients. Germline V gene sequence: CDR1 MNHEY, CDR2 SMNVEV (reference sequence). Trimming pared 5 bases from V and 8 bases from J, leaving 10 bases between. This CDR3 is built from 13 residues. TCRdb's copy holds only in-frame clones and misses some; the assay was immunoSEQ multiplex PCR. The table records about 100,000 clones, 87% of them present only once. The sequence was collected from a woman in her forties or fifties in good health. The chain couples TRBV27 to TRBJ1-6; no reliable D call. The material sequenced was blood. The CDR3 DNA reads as TGTGCCAGCAGTCCCAACCAAGATTCACCCCTCCACTTT. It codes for CASSPNQDSPLHF.